Shown below are 10 T cell receptor beta chains from a single sample sequenced in a study of cytomegalovirus exposure and HLA in healthy donors. PCR primers comprised 60 Vbeta and 13 Jbeta primers. Only in-frame clones appear in the TCRdb table, and some are missing; sequencing was by immunoSEQ multiplex PCR. The table lists about 150,000 clones, 85% of them singletons. Material: PBMCs. Receptor source: a boy aged 2 to 10 in good health and CMV-seronegative.

The J gene is TRBJ1-2, the V gene TRBV5-4; TRBD1 agrees at 7 bases. V lost 4 bases, J lost 3 bases, and 15 bases stayed unmatched. Germline loops: CDR1 SGHNT, CDR2 YYREEE (reference sequence). CDR3 length equals 17 residues. DNA of the CDR3: TGTGCCAGCAGCGTGATACCAGGACAGGTAGCGGACTATGGCTACACCTTC. The encoded protein is CASSVIPGQVADYGYTF.

A single count supports this clone. V and J are TRBV5-6 and TRBJ1-4; TRBD1 might be the D (5 bases). The CDR3 sequence is 15 residues long. CDR1 is SGHDT and CDR2 is YYEEEE in the germline V gene. The V end was cut by 1 base, the J end by 2 bases, with 9 bases between. The CDR3 region has the DNA TGTGCCAGCAGCTTGACAGGACGGACTAATGAAAAACTGTTTTTT. This codes for CASSLTGRTNEKLFF.

J is TRBJ1-4 and V is TRBV6-5, with 9 bases identical to TRBD1. The CDR3 consists of 15 residues. The V segment lost 5 bases and the J segment 8 bases; nucleotides outside the gene matches: 9. Germline assignment: CDR1 MNHEY and CDR2 SVGAGI. The CDR3 DNA reads as TGTGCCAGCAGTCCCGGGGACAGGGTGGGGGAAAAACTGTTTTTT. Amino acid sequence: CASSPGDRVGEKLFF.

The V call is TRBV11-2, the J call TRBJ2-5, with TRBD2 identical over 8 bases. J lost 5 bases, V lost 3 bases, and 11 bases had no gene match. Germline CDR1 reads SGHAT; CDR2 reads FQNNGV. The CDR3 is 16 residues long. The CDR3 coding sequence is TGTGCCAGCAGCTTGGGTTCCGGGGGGGCCTGGGAGACCCAGTACTTC. This gives the protein CASSLGSGGAWETQYF.

The chain uses TRBV14 and TRBJ1-4; D remains unclear. Looked up from germline, CDR1 is SGHDN and CDR2 is FVKESK. Trimming shortened V by 1 base and J by 8 bases, and 5 bases separated the two germline ends. The CDR3 is 12 amino acids. For the CDR3, the DNA is TGTGCCAGCAGCCAAGTTCGGGAAAAACTGTTTTTT. Translated: CASSQVREKLFF.

The chain uses TRBV28 and TRBJ1-5, with unresolved D. Trimming shortened V by 7 bases and J by 4 bases, and 11 bases separated the two germline ends. The CDR3 is 13 amino acids. Germline V lookup: CDR1 MDHEN, CDR2 SYDVKM. DNA for the CDR3: TGTGCCAGCATCCGGTCGGGGAATCAGCCCCAGCATTTT. It yields the protein CASIRSGNQPQHF. Full variable domain (rest looked up from reference TRBV28 and TRBJ1-5): DVKVTQSSRYLVKRTGEKVFLECVQDMDHENMFWYRQDPGLGLRLIYFSYDVKMKEKGDIPEGYSVSREKKERFSLILESASTNQTSMYLCASIRSGNQPQHFGDGTRLSIL.

The chain combines TRBV28 with TRBJ2-3; possibly TRBD1 for D (6 bases). This CDR3 comprises 14 residues. V dropped 6 bases and J dropped 3 bases, with 13 bases sitting between them. Germline V lookup: CDR1 MDHEN, CDR2 SYDVKM. CDR3 region: CASSLTGMTDTQYF. The CDR3 DNA is TGTGCCAGCAGCCTTACAGGGATGACAGATACGCAGTATTTT.

V usage is TRBV30 and J usage is TRBJ2-5, with 8 bases matching TRBD1. Trimming at V came to 0 bases and at J to 5 bases, leaving 5 bases not matched to a gene. CDR3 size: 14 residues. The V gene's germline CDR1 is GTSNPN and CDR2 SVGIG (reference sequence). CDR3 amino acids: CAWSVAGGRETQYF. CDR3 nucleotide sequence: TGTGCCTGGAGTGTAGCAGGGGGCAGGGAGACCCAGTACTTC.

The rearrangement links TRBV28 to TRBJ1-1; possibly TRBD1 for D (5 bases). Germline V CDR1 and CDR2: MDHEN, SYDVKM. CDR3 size: 15 residues. Trimming removed 0 bases at V and 4 bases at J, with 12 bases between. The DNA of the CDR3 is TGTGCCAGCAGTTTATGCCTAACAGGTTGCACTGAAGCTTTCTTT. As protein: CASSLCLTGCTEAFF.

This clone appeared a few times. The V and J genes are TRBV4-1 and TRBJ2-5; D is perhaps TRBD1 (5 bases). The ends were cut back, 2 bases at V and 5 bases at J, with 9 bases in the middle. The germline V gene has CDR1 MGHRA and CDR2 YSYEKL. The CDR3 contains 13 residues. The CDR3 region is CASSQRGSETQYF. The CDR3 DNA follows: TGCGCCAGCAGCCAAAGGGGCTCGGAGACCCAGTACTTC.